The 16 T cell receptor beta chains listed next were all sequenced from one sample in a study of blood T cell repertoires in COVID-19. Only in-frame clones appear in the TCRdb table, and some are missing; sequencing was by immunoSEQ multiplex PCR. The data show fewer than 20,000 clones, 70% to 90% seen once. The sequenced material came from peripheral blood. The receptors derive from a human donor with active COVID-19. The donor label of this sample is uncertain.

CDR3 loop: CASSPQRQGPETQYF. The CDR3 nucleotides are TGTGCCAGCAGCCCACAGAGACAGGGTCCGGAGACCCAGTACTTC. The chain uses TRBV5-4 and TRBJ2-5; 7 bases map to TRBD1. The ends lost 4 bases at V and 5 bases at J; junction bases unmatched: 11. Per germline, CDR1 SGHNT and CDR2 YYREEE (reference sequence). This CDR3 has 15 amino acids.

V is TRBV19 and J is TRBJ1-6; tentative D call: TRBD1 (5 bases). This CDR3 is 16 amino acids long. V shed 3 bases and J shed 4 bases, with 13 bases lying between them. Germline V gene lookup returns CDR1 LNHDA and CDR2 SQIVND (reference sequence). The CDR3 region has the DNA TGTGCCAGTAGTATCCAGGGAACGGTTTATAATTCACCCCTCCACTTT. The encoded protein is CASSIQGTVYNSPLHF.

The table lists this clone with a few counts. The gene calls are TRBV5-1 and TRBJ2-2, with TRBD2 identical over 10 bases. The CDR3 has 15 amino acids. J gave up 6 bases and V 0 bases, and 2 bases lay outside the gene matches. Germline V gene lookup returns CDR1 SGHRS and CDR2 YFSETQ. CDR3 protein: CASSLASGGAGELFF. CDR3 DNA sequence: TGCGCCAGCAGCTTGGCTAGCGGGGGAGCCGGGGAGCTGTTTTTT.

The genes are TRBV5-6 and TRBJ1-3, with D possibly matching TRBD1 (6 bases). Per the germline V gene, CDR1 is SGHDT and CDR2 is YYEEEE. The CDR3 length is 13 residues. V dropped 2 bases and J dropped 8 bases, with 11 bases sitting between them. The CDR3 is CASSFQQGDTIYF. CDR3 DNA sequence: TGTGCCAGCAGCTTCCAACAGGGCGACACCATATATTTT.

The V and J genes are TRBV29-1 and TRBJ2-5, with D unresolved. V shed 0 bases and J shed 2 bases, with 7 bases lying between them. The CDR3 runs to 13 residues. Germline CDR1 is SQVTM and CDR2 is ANQGSEA. Here the CDR3 reads CSVEDGQQETQYF. The CDR3, as DNA: TGCAGCGTTGAAGATGGCCAGCAAGAGACCCAGTACTTC.

The gene calls are TRBV7-2 and TRBJ2-3; D gene unclear. The V gene's germline CDR1 is SGHTA and CDR2 FQGNSA. V shed 5 bases and J shed 5 bases, with 11 bases lying between them. The CDR3 consists of 13 residues. The CDR3 DNA follows: TGTGCCAGCAGCCCGTCCTACGGAGATACGCAGTATTTT. Translating gives CASSPSYGDTQYF.

The chain uses TRBV19 and TRBJ2-5; D is possibly TRBD2 (6 bases). The germline V and J ends were trimmed by 6 bases and 3 bases, with 11 bases remaining between them. The CDR3 spans 13 residues. Per the germline V gene, CDR1 is LNHDA and CDR2 is SQIVND (reference sequence). CDR3 coding DNA: TGTGCCAGTAGCCCGGTAGCGGAAGAGACCCAGTACTTC. Amino acid sequence: CASSPVAEETQYF. Based on the CDR3 plus reference TRBV19 and TRBJ2-5, the full variable domain is DGGITQSPKYLFRKEGQNVTLSCEQNLNHDAMYWYRQDPGQGLRLIYYSQIVNDFQKGDIAEGYSVSREKKESFPLTVTSAQKNPTAFYLCASSPVAEETQYFGPGTRLLVL.

The rearrangement uses TRBV28 and TRBJ2-5; no clear D gene. V was shortened by 4 bases and J by 3 bases, with 6 bases between the two germline ends. Germline CDR1 is MDHEN and CDR2 is SYDVKM. This CDR3 comprises 12 residues. CDR3 amino acids: CASSSVEETQYF. CDR3 sequence (DNA): TGTGCCAGCAGTTCGGTTGAAGAGACCCAGTACTTC. Full variable domain (remainder filled in from reference TRBV28 and TRBJ2-5): DVKVTQSSRYLVKRTGEKVFLECVQDMDHENMFWYRQDPGLGLRLIYFSYDVKMKEKGDIPEGYSVSREKKERFSLILESASTNQTSMYLCASSSVEETQYFGPGTRLLVL.

This chain uses TRBV5-5 with TRBJ1-5; maybe TRBD1 (5 bases). V shed 6 bases and J shed 2 bases, with 15 bases lying between them. The CDR3 is 15 residues long. Germline CDR1 SGHKS, CDR2 YYEKEE (reference sequence). The CDR3 sequence: CASIKGPGGNQPQHF. The CDR3 DNA sequence: TGTGCCAGCATAAAAGGGCCGGGGGGCAATCAGCCCCAGCATTTT.

J is TRBJ1-3 and V is TRBV12-3 or TRBV12-4; no definite D call. V shed 2 bases and J shed 7 bases, with 6 bases lying between them. CDR3 length: 12 residues. This chain's CDR3 is CASSLSFNTIYF. CDR3 bases: TGTGCCAGCAGTTTAAGCTTCAACACCATATATTTT.

CDR3 nucleotide sequence: TGTGCCAGCAGCCGGGCTAGCGGGAACACCGGGGAGCTGTTTTTT. Translated, it gives CASSRASGNTGELFF. The J gene is TRBJ2-2, the V gene TRBV25-1, with TRBD2 matching over 7 bases. The CDR3 totals 15 residues. Germline CDR1 is MGHDK and CDR2 is SYGVNS. The J segment lost 1 base and the V segment lost 6 bases, leaving 5 bases of the junction unmatched.

The rearrangement links TRBV9 to TRBJ1-3; D is unresolved. CDR3 length equals 13 residues. Deletions cut 1 base from V and 3 bases from J, with 5 bases between. Germline V gives CDR1 SGDLS, CDR2 YYNGEE. In DNA form, the CDR3 reads TGTGCCAGCAGCGTAAACAGTGGAAACACCATATATTTT. Translation gives CASSVNSGNTIYF.

The V and J genes are TRBV4-2 and TRBJ2-4; D possibly corresponds to TRBD2 (6 bases). CDR1 is LGHNA and CDR2 is YNFKEQ in the germline V gene. Trimming pared 1 base from V and 7 bases from J, leaving 23 bases between. The CDR3 contains 18 residues. CDR3 nucleotide sequence: TGTGCCAGCAGCCAAGTTTTGACTAGATCACGGGTGACGAACATTCAGTACTTC. Encoded protein: CASSQVLTRSRVTNIQYF.

This clone was recorded once. The genes are TRBV7-3 and TRBJ2-7, with D tentatively TRBD2 (5 bases). The CDR3 loop spans 14 amino acids. Trimming took off 1 base at V and 2 bases at J, with 9 bases between the two ends. Germline V gives CDR1 SGHTA, CDR2 FQGTGA. The CDR3 nucleotides read TGTGCCAGCAGCTTAAACAGCGGTCCCTACGAGCAGTACTTC. This translates into CASSLNSGPYEQYF.

The chain is built from TRBV7-9 and TRBJ2-4; the D gene is possibly TRBD1 (5 bases). V lost 1 base and J lost 1, with 5 bases in between. The CDR3 totals 14 residues. Germline V gene data show CDR1 as SEHNR and CDR2 as FQNEAQ (reference sequence). The CDR3 region has the DNA TGTGCCAGCAGCTTAGGACAGGCCAAAAACATTCAGTACTTC. It is translated as CASSLGQAKNIQYF.

The chain carries TRBV5-5 and TRBJ2-1; the D is unclear. The V and J ends lost 4 bases and 4 bases respectively, with 15 bases between them. The CDR3 length is 15 residues. Germline CDR1 reads SGHKS; CDR2 reads YYEKEE (reference sequence). CDR3 sequence reads: CASSSEPRTYNEQFF. In DNA form, the CDR3 reads TGTGCCAGCAGCAGCGAACCACGTACTTACAATGAGCAGTTCTTC. The full variable domain, rest sourced from reference TRBV5-5 and TRBJ2-1, is DAGVTQSPTHLIKTRGQQVTLRCSPISGHKSVSWYQQVLGQGPQFIFQYYEKEERGRGNFPDRFSARQFPNYSSELNVNALLLGDSALYLCASSSEPRTYNEQFFGPGTRLTVL.